This TCR beta chain comes out of a study of OX40 agonist ivuxolimab in advanced cancers. Study findings and constraints: Clonal expansion was seen in CD4+ and CD8+ blood T cells by week 6 at 0.1 to 3.0 mg/kg.

Concerning this clone itself: Its antigen is unknown.

V lost 2 bases, J lost 7 bases, and 11 bases stayed unmatched. The CDR3 loop spans 15 amino acids. CDR1 is SGDLS and CDR2 is YYNGEE in the germline V gene. Clones were sequenced by immunoSEQ multiplex PCR, and TCRdb holds only the in-frame ones, with some missing. The sample carries around 50,000 clones, about 75% recorded once. Here the sequenced sample was CD4+ or CD8+ T cells sorted from blood, taken in a trial of the OX40 agonist ivuxolimab. The clonotype was recovered from an adult with an advanced solid tumor such as melanoma, head and neck, liver or kidney cancer. J is TRBJ2-7 and V is TRBV9; 8 bases are shared with TRBD2. The CDR3 nucleotides read TGTGCCAGCAGCGTTAGCGGGACCACTCCGGGGGAGCAGTACTTC. It is translated as CASSVSGTTPGEQYF.